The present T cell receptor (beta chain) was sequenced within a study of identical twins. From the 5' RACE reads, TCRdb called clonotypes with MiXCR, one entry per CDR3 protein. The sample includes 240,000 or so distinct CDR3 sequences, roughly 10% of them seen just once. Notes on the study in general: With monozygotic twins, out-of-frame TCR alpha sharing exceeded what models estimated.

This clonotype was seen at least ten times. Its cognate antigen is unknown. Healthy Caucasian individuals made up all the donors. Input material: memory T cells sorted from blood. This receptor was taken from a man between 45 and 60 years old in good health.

The CDR3 nucleotides read TGTGCCAGCAGCTTGGACTATCTTCCGAACACTGAAGCTTTCTTT. This translates into CASSLDYLPNTEAFF. The J gene is TRBJ1-1, the V gene TRBV5-5, with D hard to call. CDR1 and CDR2 (germline): SGHKS, YYEKEE (reference sequence). Trimming cost V 0 bases and J 1 base, with 10 bases left between them. The length of the CDR3 is 15 residues.